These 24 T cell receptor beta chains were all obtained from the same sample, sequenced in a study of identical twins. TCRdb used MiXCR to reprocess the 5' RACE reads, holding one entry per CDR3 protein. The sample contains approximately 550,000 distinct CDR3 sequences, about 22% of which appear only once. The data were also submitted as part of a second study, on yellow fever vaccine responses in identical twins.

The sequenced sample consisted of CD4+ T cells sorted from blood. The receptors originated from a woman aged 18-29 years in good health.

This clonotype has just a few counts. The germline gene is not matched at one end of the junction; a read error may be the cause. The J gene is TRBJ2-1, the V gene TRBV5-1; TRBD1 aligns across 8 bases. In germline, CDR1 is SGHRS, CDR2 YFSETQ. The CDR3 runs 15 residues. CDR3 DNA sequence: TGTGCCAGCAGCTCAGGGACAGGTCCCTACAATGAGCAGTTCTTC. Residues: CASSSGTGPYNEQFF.

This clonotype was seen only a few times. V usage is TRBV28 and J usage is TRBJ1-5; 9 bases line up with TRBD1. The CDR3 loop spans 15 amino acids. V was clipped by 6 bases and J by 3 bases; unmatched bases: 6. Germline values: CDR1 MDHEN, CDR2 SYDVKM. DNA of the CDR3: TGTGCCAGCAGGCTGGGACAGGGCAACAATCAGCCCCAGCATTTT. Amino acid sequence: CASRLGQGNNQPQHF.

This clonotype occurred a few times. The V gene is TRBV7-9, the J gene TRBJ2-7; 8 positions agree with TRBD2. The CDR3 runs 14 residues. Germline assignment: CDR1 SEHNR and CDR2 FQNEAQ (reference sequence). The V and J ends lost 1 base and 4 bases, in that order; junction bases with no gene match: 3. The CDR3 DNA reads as TGTGCCAGCAGCTTAGGGGCTAGCGGGTACGAGCAGTACTTC. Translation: CASSLGASGYEQYF.

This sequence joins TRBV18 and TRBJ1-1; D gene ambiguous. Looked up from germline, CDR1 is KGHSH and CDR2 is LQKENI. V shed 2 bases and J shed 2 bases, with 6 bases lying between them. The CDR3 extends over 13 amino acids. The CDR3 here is CASSPMANTEAFF. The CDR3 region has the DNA TGTGCCAGCTCACCAATGGCAAACACTGAAGCTTTCTTT.

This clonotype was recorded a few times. The CDR3 region has the DNA TGTGCCACCAGCAGAGTACAGGGAAATTACAATGAGCAGTTCTTC. Translating gives CATSRVQGNYNEQFF. The chain carries TRBV15 and TRBJ2-1; D possibly corresponds to TRBD1 (6 bases). The V and J ends lost 1 base and 4 bases respectively, with 11 bases between them. The CDR3 length is 15 residues. Looked up from germline, CDR1 is LNHNV and CDR2 is YYDKDF (reference sequence).

The DNA of the CDR3 is TGTGCCAGCAGTTTCTCTGGGGGGGGGCCGTACGAGCAGTACGTC. It is translated as CASSFSGGGPYEQYV. This chain connects TRBV27 to TRBJ2-7, with D maybe TRBD2 (7 bases). The CDR3 loop spans 15 amino acids. Trimming shortened V by 3 bases and J by 4 bases, and 16 bases separated the two germline ends. Germline CDR1 is MNHEY and CDR2 is SMNVEV (reference sequence).

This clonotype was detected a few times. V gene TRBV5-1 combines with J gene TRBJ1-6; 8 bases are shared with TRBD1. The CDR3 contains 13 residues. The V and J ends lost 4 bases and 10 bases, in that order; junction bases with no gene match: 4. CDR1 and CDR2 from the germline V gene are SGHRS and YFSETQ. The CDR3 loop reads CASSRDRLSPLHF. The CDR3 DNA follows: TGCGCCAGCAGCCGGGACAGGCTGTCACCCCTCCACTTT. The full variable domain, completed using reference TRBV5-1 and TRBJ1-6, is KAGVTQTPRYLIKTRGQQVTLSCSPISGHRSVSWYQQTPGQGLQFLFEYFSETQRNKGNFPGRFSGRQFSNSRSEMNVSTLELGDSALYLCASSRDRLSPLHFGNGTRLTVT.

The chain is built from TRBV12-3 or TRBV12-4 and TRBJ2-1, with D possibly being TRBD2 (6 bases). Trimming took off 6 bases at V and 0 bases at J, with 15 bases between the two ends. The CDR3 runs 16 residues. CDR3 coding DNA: TGTGCCAGCAGCGTCCTTGGAGGGAGCTCCTACAATGAGCAGTTCTTC. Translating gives CASSVLGGSSYNEQFF.

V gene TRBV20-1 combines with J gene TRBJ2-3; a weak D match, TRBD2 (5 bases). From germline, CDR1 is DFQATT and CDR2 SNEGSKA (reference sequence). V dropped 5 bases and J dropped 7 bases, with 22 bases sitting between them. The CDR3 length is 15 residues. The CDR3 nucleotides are TGCAGTGCTGGTCCTTTAGCGCCGGCCGGGAATACGCAGTATTTT. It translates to CSAGPLAPAGNTQYF.

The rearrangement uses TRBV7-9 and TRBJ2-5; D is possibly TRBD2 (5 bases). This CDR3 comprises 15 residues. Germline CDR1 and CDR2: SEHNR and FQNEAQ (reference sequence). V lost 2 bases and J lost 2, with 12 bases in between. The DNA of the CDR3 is TGTGCCAGCAGCTTATTCGGCCCGGGACAAGAGACCCAGTACTTC. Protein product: CASSLFGPGQETQYF.

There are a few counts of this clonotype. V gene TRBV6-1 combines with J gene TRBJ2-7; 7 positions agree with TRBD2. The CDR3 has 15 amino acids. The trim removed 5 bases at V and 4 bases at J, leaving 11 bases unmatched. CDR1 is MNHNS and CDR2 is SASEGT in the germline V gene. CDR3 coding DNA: TGTGCCAGCAGTCCTTCGGGCGGGGGAAGTTACGAGCAGTACGTC. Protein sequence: CASSPSGGGSYEQYV.

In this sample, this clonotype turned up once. CDR3 DNA: TGCGCCAGCAGGGACAGGCCCGGTCAGCCCCAGCATTTT. Translated: CASRDRPGQPQHF. This chain connects TRBV10-2 to TRBJ1-5; 7 nucleotides agree with TRBD1. With V trimmed by 6 bases and J by 6 bases, 5 bases remained unmatched. The CDR3 is 13 residues long. The germline gives CDR1 WSHSY, CDR2 SAAADI.

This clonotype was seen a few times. Here the CDR3 reads CSAQSARLAGAFNEQFF. The CDR3 DNA is TGCAGTGCCCAATCTGCTCGACTAGCGGGAGCTTTCAATGAGCAGTTCTTC. The V gene is TRBV20-1, the J gene TRBJ2-1, with 12 bases that match TRBD2. Germline trimming cut 6 bases from V and 6 bases from J; bases unmatched to any gene: 15. The germline V gene encodes CDR1 DFQATT and CDR2 SNEGSKA (reference sequence). The CDR3 covers 17 residues.

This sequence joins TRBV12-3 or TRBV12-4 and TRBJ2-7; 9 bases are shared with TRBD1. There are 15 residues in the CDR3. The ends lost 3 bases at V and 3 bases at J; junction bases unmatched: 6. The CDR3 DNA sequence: TGTGCCAGCAGTTTTCCGACAGGGGGTCGCTACGAGCAGTACTTC. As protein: CASSFPTGGRYEQYF.

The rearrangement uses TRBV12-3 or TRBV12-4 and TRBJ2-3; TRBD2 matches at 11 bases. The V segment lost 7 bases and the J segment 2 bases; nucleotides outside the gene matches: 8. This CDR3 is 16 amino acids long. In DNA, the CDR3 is TGTGCCAGCAAGCTAGCGGGAGGTGGGCACACAGATACGCAGTATTTT. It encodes CASKLAGGGHTDTQYF.

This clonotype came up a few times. CDR3 DNA sequence: TGCGCCAGCTCCGCGGGGACTAGCGCTCAAATGTACAATGAGCAGTTCTTC. It translates to CASSAGTSAQMYNEQFF. The rearrangement links TRBV5-1 to TRBJ2-1; 10 bases are shared with TRBD2. The CDR3 spans 17 residues. V was clipped by 7 bases and J by 4 bases; unmatched bases: 14. Germline V CDR1 and CDR2: SGHRS, YFSETQ.

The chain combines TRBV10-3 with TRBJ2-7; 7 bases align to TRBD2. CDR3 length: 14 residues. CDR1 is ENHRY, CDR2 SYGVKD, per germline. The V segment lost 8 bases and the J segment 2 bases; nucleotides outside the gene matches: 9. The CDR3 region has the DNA TGTGCCATCGGACCCGGGACTACTGCCTACGAGCAGTACTTC. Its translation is CAIGPGTTAYEQYF.

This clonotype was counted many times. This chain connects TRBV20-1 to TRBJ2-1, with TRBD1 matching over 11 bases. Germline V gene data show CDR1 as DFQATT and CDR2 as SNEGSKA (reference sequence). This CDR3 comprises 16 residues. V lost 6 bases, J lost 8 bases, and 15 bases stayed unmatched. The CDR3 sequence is CSADLMGTGGMYEQFF. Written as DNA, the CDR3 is TGCAGTGCGGACCTGATGGGGACAGGGGGGATGTATGAGCAGTTCTTC.

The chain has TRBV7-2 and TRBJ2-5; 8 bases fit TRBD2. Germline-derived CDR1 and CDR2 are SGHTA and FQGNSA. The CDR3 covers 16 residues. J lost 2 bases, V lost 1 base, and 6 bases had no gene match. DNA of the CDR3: TGTGCCAGCAGCTTAGACCGCGGCGGGGGGCAAGAGACCCAGTACTTC. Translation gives CASSLDRGGGQETQYF.

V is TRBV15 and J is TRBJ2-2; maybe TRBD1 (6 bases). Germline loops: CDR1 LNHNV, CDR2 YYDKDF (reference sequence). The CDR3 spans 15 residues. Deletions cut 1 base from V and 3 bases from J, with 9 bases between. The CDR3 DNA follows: TGTGCCACCAGCAGAGTAGGACAGCACACCGGGGAGCTGTTTTTT. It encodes CATSRVGQHTGELFF.

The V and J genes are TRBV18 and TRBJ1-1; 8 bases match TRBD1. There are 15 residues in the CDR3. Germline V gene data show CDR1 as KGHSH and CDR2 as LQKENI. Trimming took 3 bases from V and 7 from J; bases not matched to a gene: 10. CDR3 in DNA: TGTGCCAGCTCACCTGGAGGACAGGGCCTGTTTGAAGCTTTCTTT. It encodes CASSPGGQGLFEAFF.

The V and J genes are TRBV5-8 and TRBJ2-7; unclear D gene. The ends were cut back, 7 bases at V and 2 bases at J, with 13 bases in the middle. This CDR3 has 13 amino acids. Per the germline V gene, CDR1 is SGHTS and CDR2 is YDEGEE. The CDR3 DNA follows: TGTGCCAGCGGACCCGGCCCAGCCTACGAGCAGTACGTC. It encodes CASGPGPAYEQYV.

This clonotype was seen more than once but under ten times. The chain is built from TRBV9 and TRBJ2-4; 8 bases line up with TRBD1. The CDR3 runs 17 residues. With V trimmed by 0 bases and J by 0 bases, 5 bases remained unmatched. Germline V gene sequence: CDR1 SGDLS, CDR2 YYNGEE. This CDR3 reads CASSVGGTGLAKNIQYF. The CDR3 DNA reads TGTGCCAGCAGCGTAGGGGGGACAGGCCTAGCCAAAAACATTCAGTACTTC.

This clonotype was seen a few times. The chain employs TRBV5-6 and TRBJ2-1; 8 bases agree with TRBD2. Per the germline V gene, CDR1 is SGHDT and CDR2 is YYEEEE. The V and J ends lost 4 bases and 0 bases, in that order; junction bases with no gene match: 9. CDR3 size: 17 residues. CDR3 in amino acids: CASSPYGGTSSYNEQFF. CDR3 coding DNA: TGTGCCAGCAGCCCGTACGGGGGGACTAGCTCCTACAATGAGCAGTTCTTC.